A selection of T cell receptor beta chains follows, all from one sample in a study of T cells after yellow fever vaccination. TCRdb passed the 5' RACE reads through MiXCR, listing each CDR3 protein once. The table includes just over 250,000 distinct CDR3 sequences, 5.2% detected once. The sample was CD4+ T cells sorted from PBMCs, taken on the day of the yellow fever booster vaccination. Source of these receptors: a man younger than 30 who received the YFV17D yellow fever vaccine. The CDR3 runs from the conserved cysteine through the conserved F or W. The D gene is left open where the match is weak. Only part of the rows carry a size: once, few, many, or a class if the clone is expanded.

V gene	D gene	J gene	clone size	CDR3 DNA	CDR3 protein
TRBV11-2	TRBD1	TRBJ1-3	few	TGTGCCAGCAGCGCCGTCAGGGGGAGAAACACCATATATTTT	CASSAVRGRNTIYF
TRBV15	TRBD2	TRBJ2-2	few	TGTGCCACCAGCAGTGGACCGGCACTAGCGGGGGTCCCCGGGGAGCTGTTTTTT	CATSSGPALAGVPGELFF
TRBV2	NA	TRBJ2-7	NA	TGTGCCAGCAGCGGAGACGGGAACGAGCAGTACTTC	CASSGDGNEQYF
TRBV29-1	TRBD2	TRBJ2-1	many	TGCAGCGTTGAAATCGGGGGGGCGGCTGAGCAGTTCTTC	CSVEIGGAAEQFF
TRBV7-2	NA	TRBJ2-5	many	TGTGCCAGCAGACCCCGACAGAAAGAGACCCAGTACTTC	CASRPRQKETQYF
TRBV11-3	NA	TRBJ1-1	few	TGTGCCAGCAGCGCGAGAAGGGACACTGAAGCTTTCTTT	CASSARRDTEAFF
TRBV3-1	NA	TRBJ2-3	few	TGTGCCAGCAGCCACCGGGCGGGGAGCACAGATACGCAGTATTTT	CASSHRAGSTDTQYF
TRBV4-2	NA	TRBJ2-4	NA	TGTGCCAGCAGCCAGGGACGGGGGGCAGCCAAAAACATTCAGTACTTC	CASSQGRGAAKNIQYF
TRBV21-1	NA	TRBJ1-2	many	TGTGCCATCCCCCAGGGGGACAGACTCAACTATGGCTACACCTTC	CAIPQGDRLNYGYTF
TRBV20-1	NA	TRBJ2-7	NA	TGCAGTGCTAGATTGGGTCCGGGTGGCGAGCAGTACTTC	CSARLGPGGEQYF
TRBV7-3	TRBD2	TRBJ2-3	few	TGTGCCAGCAGCCCGGGACTAGCGGGGCGCACAGATACGCAGTATTTT	CASSPGLAGRTDTQYF
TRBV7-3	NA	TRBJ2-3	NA	TGTGCCAGCAGCTTACGGAGGGGGGGGGATGATACGCAGTATTTT	CASSLRRGGDDTQYF
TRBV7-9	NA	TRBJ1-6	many	TGTGCCAGCAGCTTTGGAGGGGAGGGAAATTCACCCCTCCACTTT	CASSFGGEGNSPLHF
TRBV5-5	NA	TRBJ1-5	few	TGTGCCAGCAGCTTGGGGTGGGTTTTGGGCAATCAGCCCCAGCATTTT	CASSLGWVLGNQPQHF
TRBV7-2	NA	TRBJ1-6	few	TGTGCCAGCAGCTCCGTTCGTTATAATTCACCCCTCCACTTT	CASSSVRYNSPLHF
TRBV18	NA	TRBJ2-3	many	TGTGCCAGCTCACCTTACCAGGGGATAGGGCCAGATACGCAGTATTTT	CASSPYQGIGPDTQYF
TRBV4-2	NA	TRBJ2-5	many	TGTGCCAGCAGCCAAGGAGGGGCCGAGGAAGAGACCCAGTACTTC	CASSQGGAEEETQYF
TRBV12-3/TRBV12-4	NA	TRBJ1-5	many	TGTGCCAGCAGTTTTTATAGTGGCGCGGATCAGCCCCAGCATTTT	CASSFYSGADQPQHF
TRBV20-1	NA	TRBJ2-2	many	TGCAGTGCTAGAGATCCGAGGGCCGGGGAGCTGTTTTTT	CSARDPRAGELFF
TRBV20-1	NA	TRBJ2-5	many	TGCAGTGCTACACCTACGGGGGCAAAAGAGACCCAGTACTTC	CSATPTGAKETQYF
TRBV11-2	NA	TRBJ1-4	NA	TGTGCCAGCAGCTTAGACACGGGAGTAGTAGAAAAACTGTTTTTT	CASSLDTGVVEKLFF
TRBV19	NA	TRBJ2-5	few	TGTGCCAGTAGTATTCGAAGAGAGACCCAGTACTTC	CASSIRRETQYF
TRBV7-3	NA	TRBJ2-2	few	TGTGCCAGCAGCTTACCGACTAGTTTGGACACCGGGGAGCTGTTTTTT	CASSLPTSLDTGELFF
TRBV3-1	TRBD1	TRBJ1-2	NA	TGTGCCAGCAGCCAGGAGGACAGGAACTATGGCTACACCTTC	CASSQEDRNYGYTF
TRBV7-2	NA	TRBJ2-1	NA	TGTGCCAGCAGCTTAGCGAGGACGGATCAGTTCTTC	CASSLARTDQFF
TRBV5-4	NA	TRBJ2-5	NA	TGTGCCAGCAGCCCTGTCGTAGTTGGGGAGACCCAGTACTTC	CASSPVVVGETQYF
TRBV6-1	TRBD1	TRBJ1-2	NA	TGTGCCAGCAGTGAAAGGGGACAGGGGTCTTCCTATGGCTACACCTTC	CASSERGQGSSYGYTF
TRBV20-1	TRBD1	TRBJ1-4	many	TGCAGTGCTAGAGATATGGGACAGGCTGGGGGAAAACTGTTTTTT	CSARDMGQAGGKLFF
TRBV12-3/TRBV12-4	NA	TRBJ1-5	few	TGTGCCAGCAGTTTACTGGAGAGCAATCAGCCCCAGCATTTT	CASSLLESNQPQHF
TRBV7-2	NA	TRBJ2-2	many	TGTGCCAGCAGCTTCAGCCGGGCCGGGGAGCTGTTTTTT	CASSFSRAGELFF
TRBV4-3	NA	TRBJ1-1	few	TGCGCCAGCAGCCTCCTGGGAGGGGTGAACACTGAAGCTTTCTTT	CASSLLGGVNTEAFF
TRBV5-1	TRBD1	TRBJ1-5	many	TGCGCCAGCAGCTTGGAGGGCAGGGGGCTTGGTCAGCCCCAGCATTTT	CASSLEGRGLGQPQHF
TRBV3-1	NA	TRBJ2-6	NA	TGTGCCAGCAGCCAAGAATGGAACTCTGGGGCCAACGTCCTGACTTTC	CASSQEWNSGANVLTF
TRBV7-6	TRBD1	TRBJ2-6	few	TGTGCCAGCACCCGACAGGGAATCTTCGGGGCCAACGTCCTGACTTTC	CASTRQGIFGANVLTF
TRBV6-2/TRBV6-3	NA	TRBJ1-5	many	TGTGCCAGCAACCAGGGAAGTAGGGATCAGCCCCAGCATTTT	CASNQGSRDQPQHF
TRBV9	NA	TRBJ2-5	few	TGTGCCAGCAGCACGGGACGACCGGGAGAGACCCAGTACTTC	CASSTGRPGETQYF
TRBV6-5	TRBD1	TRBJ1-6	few	TGTGCCAGCAGTTACGGGACAGGGGGCTTAGGTTCACCCCTCCACTTT	CASSYGTGGLGSPLHF
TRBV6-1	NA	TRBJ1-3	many	TGTGCCAGCAGTGAAGCTGGCCCTACCGGAAACACCATATATTTT	CASSEAGPTGNTIYF